The 22 T cell receptor beta chains presented below share a single source sample, sequenced in a study of blood T cell repertoires in COVID-19. Sequencing was performed with immunoSEQ multiplex PCR; in TCRdb, only in-frame clones are kept and a portion is missing. In the table there are 100,000 to 150,000 clones, approximately 81% of which are singletons. Input material: peripheral blood. The source is a woman in her 50s with acute or convalescent COVID-19.

Only one count was recorded for this clone. The chain links TRBV18 to TRBJ2-2; a weak D match, TRBD2 (5 bases). Trimming took 0 bases from V and 0 from J, leaving 11 bases between them. This CDR3 is built from 17 residues. Germline V gives CDR1 KGHSH, CDR2 LQKENI. CDR3 nucleotides: TGTGCCAGCTCACCACCGGTGGCAGCGGCGAACACCGGGGAGCTGTTTTTT. Residues: CASSPPVAAANTGELFF.

The V call is TRBV11-2, the J call TRBJ1-2, with 7 positions matching TRBD1. The germline V gene has CDR1 SGHAT and CDR2 FQNNGV. CDR3 length: 12 amino acids. The J segment lost 7 bases and the V segment lost 7 bases, leaving 6 bases of the junction unmatched. CDR3 coding DNA: TGTGCCAGCAACCGACAGGGTTTTGGCTACACCTTC. Translated, it gives CASNRQGFGYTF.

This clone showed up just once. The chain links TRBV5-4 to TRBJ2-3; 13 nucleotides match TRBD2. Germline V lookup: CDR1 SGHNT, CDR2 YYREEE (reference sequence). CDR3 length equals 17 residues. V gave up 7 bases and J gave up 2 bases; unmatched junction bases: 10. The DNA for the CDR3 is TGTGCCAGCGGTGTGAGACTAGCGGGAGGCCCCACAGATACGCAGTATTTT. This sequence encodes CASGVRLAGGPTDTQYF.

The CDR3 reads CASSGQARIHGYTF. The CDR3 nucleotides are TGTGCCAGTAGTGGACAGGCCCGAATTCATGGCTACACCTTC. V is TRBV19 and J is TRBJ1-2; 7 bases agree with TRBD1. Germline V gene data show CDR1 as LNHDA and CDR2 as SQIVND (reference sequence). Losses at the gene ends were 5 bases for V and 6 bases for J; bases not matched to a gene: 9. CDR3 length equals 14 residues. Based on the CDR3 plus reference TRBV19 and TRBJ1-2, the full variable domain is DGGITQSPKYLFRKEGQNVTLSCEQNLNHDAMYWYRQDPGQGLRLIYYSQIVNDFQKGDIAEGYSVSREKKESFPLTVTSAQKNPTAFYLCASSGQARIHGYTFGSGTRLTVV.

The chain combines TRBV12-3 or TRBV12-4 with TRBJ2-3; D is undetermined. V was clipped by 3 bases and J by 1 base, with 5 bases between them. There are 13 residues in the CDR3. This CDR3 is CASSLGRTDTQYF. The CDR3 coding sequence is TGTGCCAGCAGTTTGGGCCGCACAGATACGCAGTATTTT.

The rearrangement joins TRBV19 to TRBJ1-1, with 8 bases aligning to TRBD1. Unmatched junction bases numbered 7, after V lost 4 bases and J lost 6 bases. The CDR3 is 14 residues long. Germline V gene sequence: CDR1 LNHDA, CDR2 SQIVND (reference sequence). CDR3 loop: CASSTGGGVAEAFF. The CDR3 DNA is TGTGCCAGTAGTACAGGGGGCGGGGTGGCTGAAGCTTTCTTT.

V is TRBV18 and J is TRBJ2-2; 7 bases match TRBD1. The CDR3 sequence is 13 residues long. The ends lost 7 bases at V and 9 bases at J; junction bases unmatched: 8. Germline V lookup: CDR1 KGHSH, CDR2 LQKENI. CDR3 bases: TGTGCCAGCTACCATTACAGGGGCAGGGAGCTGTTTTTT. Protein product: CASYHYRGRELFF.

This clone was seen more than once but under ten times. The chain recombines TRBV7-9 with TRBJ2-7; TRBD1 matches 8 bases. The germline V gene encodes CDR1 SEHNR and CDR2 FQNEAQ (reference sequence). The CDR3 is made up of 13 amino acids. The trim removed 5 bases at V and 12 bases at J, leaving 12 bases unmatched. The CDR3 here is CASSHDGTGAPYF. DNA of the CDR3: TGTGCCAGCAGCCACGATGGGACAGGCGCCCCGTACTTC.

There are a few counts of this clone. The CDR3 reads CASSQDATGGSYNEQFF. DNA for the CDR3: TGTGCCAGCAGCCAAGATGCGACAGGGGGCTCCTACAATGAGCAGTTCTTC. This chain joins TRBV3-1 (or the pseudogene TRBV3-2) and TRBJ2-1; 9 bases are a match to TRBD1. Per the germline V gene, CDR1 is LGHDT and CDR2 is YNNKEL (reference sequence). The CDR3 has 17 residues. V trimming: 0 bases; J trimming: 0 bases; junction bases outside the gene matches: 3.

Here the CDR3 reads CASTGQNTGELFF. CDR3 coding DNA: TGTGCCAGTACAGGGCAGAACACCGGGGAGCTGTTTTTT. The chain has TRBV28 and TRBJ2-2; the D gene is possibly TRBD1 (6 bases). Looked up from germline, CDR1 is MDHEN and CDR2 is SYDVKM. The length of the CDR3 is 13 residues. Trimming shortened V by 9 bases and J by 1 base, and 9 bases separated the two germline ends.

The V and J genes are TRBV9 and TRBJ1-2; 7 positions agree with TRBD1. V was clipped by 2 bases and J by 2 bases; unmatched bases: 12. This CDR3 has 17 amino acids. Germline CDR1 reads SGDLS; CDR2 reads YYNGEE. CDR3 in DNA: TGTGCCAGCAGCGTGGCCCCATCAACAGGGGCCAACTATGGCTACACCTTC. It specifies CASSVAPSTGANYGYTF.

This sequence joins TRBV2 and TRBJ2-1; no definite D call. Germline V gives CDR1 SNHLY, CDR2 FYNNEI. The CDR3 length is 12 residues. V was pared by 5 bases and J by 4 bases, with 6 bases between. DNA for the CDR3: TGTGCCAGCAGTTACAGTTACAATGAGCAGTTCTTC. This gives the protein CASSYSYNEQFF.

The V call is TRBV6-5, the J call TRBJ1-2; D is perhaps TRBD1 (6 bases). CDR1 and CDR2 from the germline V gene are MNHEY and SVGAGI. This CDR3 has 13 residues. Trimming shortened V by 4 bases and J by 4 bases, and 10 bases separated the two germline ends. The CDR3 nucleotides are TGTGCCAGCAGTTCCAGGGGTGGCTATGGCTACACCTTC. It translates to CASSSRGGYGYTF.

The V call is TRBV19, the J call TRBJ1-1; no clear D. The length of the CDR3 is 14 residues. Trimming shortened V by 11 bases and J by 0 bases, and 16 bases separated the two germline ends. Germline CDR1 reads LNHDA; CDR2 reads SQIVND (reference sequence). The DNA of the CDR3 is TGTGCCGTTAAAAACCCACAGTTGAACACTGAAGCTTTCTTT. Amino acid sequence: CAVKNPQLNTEAFF.

This chain connects TRBV18 to TRBJ1-6; TRBD1 agrees at 11 bases. The junction had 6 bases not matched to a gene; V was cut back by 4 bases and J by 7 bases. Germline loops: CDR1 KGHSH, CDR2 LQKENI. CDR3 size: 16 residues. The CDR3 sequence: CASSQGQGVANSPLHF. CDR3 in DNA: TGTGCCAGCTCACAGGGACAGGGGGTGGCGAATTCACCCCTCCACTTT.

The chain recombines TRBV27 with TRBJ2-7; no firm D call. Germline CDR1 is MNHEY and CDR2 is SMNVEV (reference sequence). Trimming cost V 7 bases and J 1 base, with 11 bases left between them. The CDR3 runs 13 residues. CDR3 residues: CASKPTVSYEQYF. In DNA, the CDR3 is TGTGCCAGCAAACCCACAGTTTCCTACGAGCAGTACTTC.

In its sample, this clone was seen once. The chain is built from TRBV7-9 and TRBJ1-1; 7 bases agree with TRBD1. The germline V gene has CDR1 SEHNR and CDR2 FQNEAQ (reference sequence). The trim removed 10 bases at V and 3 bases at J, leaving 11 bases unmatched. The CDR3 sequence is 14 residues long. CDR3 nucleotides: TGTGCCACTTATCCCGACAGGGCGGACACTGAAGCTTTCTTT. Its translation: CATYPDRADTEAFF.

V gene TRBV9 combines with J gene TRBJ2-7; 9 nucleotides line up with TRBD1. The length of the CDR3 is 14 residues. Germline CDR1 is SGDLS and CDR2 is YYNGEE. V was pared by 4 bases and J by 3 bases, with 5 bases of the junction left unmatched. CDR3 loop: CASSPGTGIYEQYF. CDR3 nucleotides: TGTGCCAGCAGCCCCGGGACAGGGATCTACGAGCAGTACTTC.

The chain employs TRBV3-1 (or the pseudogene TRBV3-2) and TRBJ2-5; TRBD2 agrees at 10 bases. CDR3 length equals 16 residues. The V segment lost 3 bases and the J segment 2 bases; nucleotides outside the gene matches: 6. CDR1 LGHDT and CDR2 YNNKEL come from the germline V gene (reference sequence). This CDR3 is CASSHWLAGDQETQYF. CDR3 DNA sequence: TGTGCCAGCAGCCATTGGCTAGCGGGAGATCAAGAGACCCAGTACTTC.

The table lists this clone with a count of one. The chain is built from TRBV19 and TRBJ1-1, with D perhaps TRBD1 (6 bases). This CDR3 contains 12 residues. Trimming removed 6 bases at V and 7 bases at J, with 12 bases between. CDR1 and CDR2 (germline): LNHDA, SQIVND (reference sequence). The CDR3 coding sequence is TGTGCCAGTAGCGCCCGGACAGATGAAGCTTTCTTT. Its translation: CASSARTDEAFF. The full variable domain, rest sourced from reference TRBV19 and TRBJ1-1, is DGGITQSPKYLFRKEGQNVTLSCEQNLNHDAMYWYRQDPGQGLRLIYYSQIVNDFQKGDIAEGYSVSREKKESFPLTVTSAQKNPTAFYLCASSARTDEAFFGQGTRLTVV.

CDR3 sequence (DNA): TGTGCCAGCAGTGACGTCGGGAGGGGGCAGCCCCAGCATTTT. It translates to CASSDVGRGQPQHF. The chain carries TRBV6-1 and TRBJ1-5, with D perhaps TRBD1 (6 bases). Germline V gives CDR1 MNHNS, CDR2 SASEGT. The CDR3 runs 14 residues. Trimming cost V 3 bases and J 7 bases, with 13 bases left between them.

The J gene is TRBJ1-4, the V gene TRBV3-1 (or the pseudogene TRBV3-2); unclear D gene. Trimming cost V 8 bases and J 8 bases, with 15 bases left between them. This CDR3 has 13 residues. Germline CDR1 is LGHDT and CDR2 is YNNKEL (reference sequence). The CDR3: CASAGKGVEKLFF. CDR3 nucleotide sequence: TGTGCCAGCGCGGGGAAGGGAGTCGAAAAACTGTTTTTT.